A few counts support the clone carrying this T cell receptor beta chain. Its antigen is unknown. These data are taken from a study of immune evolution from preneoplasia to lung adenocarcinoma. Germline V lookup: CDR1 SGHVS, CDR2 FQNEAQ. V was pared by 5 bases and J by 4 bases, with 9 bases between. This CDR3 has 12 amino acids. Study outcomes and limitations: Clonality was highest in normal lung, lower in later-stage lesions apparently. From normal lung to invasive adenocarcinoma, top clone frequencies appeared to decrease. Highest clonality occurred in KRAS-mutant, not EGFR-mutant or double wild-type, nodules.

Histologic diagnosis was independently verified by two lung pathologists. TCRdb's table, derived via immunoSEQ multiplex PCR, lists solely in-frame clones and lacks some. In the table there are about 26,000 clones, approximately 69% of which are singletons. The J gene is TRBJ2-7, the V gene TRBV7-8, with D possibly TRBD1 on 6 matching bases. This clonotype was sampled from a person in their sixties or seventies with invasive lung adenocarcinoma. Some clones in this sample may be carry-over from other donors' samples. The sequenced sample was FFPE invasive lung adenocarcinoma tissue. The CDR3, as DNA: TGTGCCAGCAGCCTCGGACAGTACGAGCAGTACTTC. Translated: CASSLGQYEQYF.